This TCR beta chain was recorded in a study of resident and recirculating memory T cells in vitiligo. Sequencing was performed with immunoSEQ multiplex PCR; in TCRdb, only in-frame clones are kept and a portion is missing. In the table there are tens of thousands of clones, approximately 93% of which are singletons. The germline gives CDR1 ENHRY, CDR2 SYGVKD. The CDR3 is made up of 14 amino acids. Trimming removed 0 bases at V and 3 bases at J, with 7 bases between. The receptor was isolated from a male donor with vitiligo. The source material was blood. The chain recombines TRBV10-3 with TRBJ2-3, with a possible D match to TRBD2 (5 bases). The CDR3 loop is CAISESEGTDTQYF. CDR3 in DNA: TGTGCCATCAGTGAGTCCGAGGGTACAGATACGCAGTATTTT.